The clone carrying this T cell receptor (beta chain) was detected many times. Its antigen is unidentified. Regions amplified from RNA transcripts were the TCR beta CDR3 regions. Using the HTBI primer set, a first-round RT-PCR was run on the TCR CDR3. MiXCR, run by TCRdb on the multiplex PCR reads, gives a single entry per CDR3 protein. In the table there are a few hundred thousand distinct CDR3 sequences, approximately 14% of which are singletons. CDR1 is MNHEY and CDR2 is SVGAGI in the germline V gene. The CDR3 consists of 15 residues. Deletions cut 2 bases from V and 2 bases from J, with 12 bases between. The sample originates from a study of T cells in Graves' hyperthyroidism and ophthalmopathy. In patients aged 18 to 65, hyperthyroidism was newly diagnosed, with duration under 2 months. Thyroid ultrasound, orbital computed tomography, clinical symptoms, and serum thyroxine and TRAb underpinned diagnoses.

Findings and limits, study-wide: With a median lead of about 6.9 months before onset, the model predicted ophthalmopathy.

Source material: blood. The chain links TRBV6-5 to TRBJ1-2; no firm D call. The receptor was derived from a middle-aged woman with Graves' hyperthyroidism that later progressed to Graves' ophthalmopathy. The CDR3 is CASSYPGRTNYGYTF. Written as DNA, the CDR3 is TGTGCCAGCAGTTACCCCGGACGGACGAACTATGGCTACACCTTC.